This T cell receptor (beta chain) was found in a study of T cells after yellow fever vaccination. Whole-study findings and limits: Few clonotypes appeared in both CD4 and CD8 compartments. Clones that expanded after primary vaccination mostly reappeared after the booster (over 95% CD4, approximately 85% CD8). Though weaker, the secondary response peaked faster, on day 5 versus 15. Within FACS-sorted repertoires, abundant clonotypes contaminating from the bulk population could be present.

This clonotype was counted at least ten times. What it binds is unknown. Germline loops: CDR1 SGHRS, CDR2 YFSETQ. The V segment lost 0 bases and the J segment 5 bases; nucleotides outside the gene matches: 8. The CDR3 has 16 residues. One entry per CDR3 protein, called by TCRdb with MiXCR from the 5' RACE reads. The data show 100,000 to 150,000 distinct CDR3 sequences, under 8% seen once. The sequence was collected from a man aged 18 to 30 who received the YFV17D yellow fever vaccine. The rearrangement uses TRBV5-1 and TRBJ2-1, with TRBD1 matching over 7 bases. Here the sequenced sample was CD4+ T cells sorted from PBMCs, taken 10 to 11 days after the first yellow fever vaccination. The DNA for the CDR3 is TGCGCCAGCAGCTTGGCCTTGGGACAGCTAGACAATGAGCAGTTCTTC. Amino acids: CASSLALGQLDNEQFF.